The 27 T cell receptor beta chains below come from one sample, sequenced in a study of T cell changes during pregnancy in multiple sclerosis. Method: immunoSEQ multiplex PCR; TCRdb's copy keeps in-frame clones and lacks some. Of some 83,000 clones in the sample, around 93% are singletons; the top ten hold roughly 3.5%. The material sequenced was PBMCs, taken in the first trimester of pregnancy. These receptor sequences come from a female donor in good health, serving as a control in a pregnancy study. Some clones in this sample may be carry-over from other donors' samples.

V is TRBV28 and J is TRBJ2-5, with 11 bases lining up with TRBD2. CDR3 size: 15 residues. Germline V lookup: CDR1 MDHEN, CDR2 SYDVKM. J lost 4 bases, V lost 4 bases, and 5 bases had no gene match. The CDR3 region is CASSWGLAGGETQYF. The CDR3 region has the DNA TGTGCCAGCAGTTGGGGGCTAGCGGGAGGAGAGACCCAGTACTTC.

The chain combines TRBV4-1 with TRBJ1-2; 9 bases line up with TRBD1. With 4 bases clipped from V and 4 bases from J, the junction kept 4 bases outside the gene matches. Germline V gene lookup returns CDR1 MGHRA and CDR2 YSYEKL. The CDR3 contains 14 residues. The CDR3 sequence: CASSLPGQGYGYTF. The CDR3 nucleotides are TGCGCCAGCAGCCTACCGGGACAGGGCTATGGCTACACCTTC.

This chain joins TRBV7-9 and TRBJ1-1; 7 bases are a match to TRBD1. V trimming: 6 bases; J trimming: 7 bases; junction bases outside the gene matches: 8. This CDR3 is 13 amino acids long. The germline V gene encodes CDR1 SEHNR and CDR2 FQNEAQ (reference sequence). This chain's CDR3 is CASRERQGYEAFF. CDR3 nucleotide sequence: TGTGCCAGCAGGGAGCGACAGGGATATGAAGCTTTCTTT.

CDR3 loop: CASSLYPPGTGGQYEQYF. CDR3 DNA sequence: TGTGCCAGCAGCTTATACCCCCCCGGGACAGGGGGTCAATACGAGCAGTACTTC. The genes are TRBV11-2 and TRBJ2-7; TRBD1 aligns across 11 bases. The length of the CDR3 is 18 residues. CDR1 is SGHAT and CDR2 is FQNNGV in the germline V gene. J lost 4 bases, V lost 2 bases, and 13 bases had no gene match.

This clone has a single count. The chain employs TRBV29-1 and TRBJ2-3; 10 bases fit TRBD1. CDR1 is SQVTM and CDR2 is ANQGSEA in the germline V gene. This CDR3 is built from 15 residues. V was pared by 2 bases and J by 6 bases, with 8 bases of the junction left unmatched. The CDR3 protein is CSVERADRGTDTQYF. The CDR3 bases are TGCAGCGTTGAAAGGGCGGACAGGGGGACGGATACGCAGTATTTT.

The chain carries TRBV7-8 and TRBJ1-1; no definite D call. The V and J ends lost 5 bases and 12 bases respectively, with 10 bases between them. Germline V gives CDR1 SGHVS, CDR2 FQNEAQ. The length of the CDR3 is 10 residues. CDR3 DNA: TGTGCCAGCAGCCCTTCCGTTCCTTTCTTT. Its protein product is CASSPSVPFF. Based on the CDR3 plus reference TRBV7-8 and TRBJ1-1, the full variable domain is GAGVSQSPRYKVAKRGQDVALRCDPISGHVSLFWYQQALGQGPEFLTYFQNEAQLDKSGLPSDRFFAERPEGSVSTLKIQRTQQEDSAVYLCASSPSVPFFGQGTRLTVV.

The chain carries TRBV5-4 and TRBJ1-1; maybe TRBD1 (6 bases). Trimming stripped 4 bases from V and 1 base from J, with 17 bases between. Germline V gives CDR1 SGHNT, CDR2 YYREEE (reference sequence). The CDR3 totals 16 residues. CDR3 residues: CASSPTPDRSNTEAFF. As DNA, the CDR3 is TGTGCCAGCAGCCCGACCCCCGACAGGTCGAACACTGAAGCTTTCTTT.

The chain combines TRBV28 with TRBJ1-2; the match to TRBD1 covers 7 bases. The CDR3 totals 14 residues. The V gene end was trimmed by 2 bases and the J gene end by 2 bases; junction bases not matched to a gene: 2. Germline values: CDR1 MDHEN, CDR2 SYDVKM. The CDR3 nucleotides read TGTGCCAGCAGTTTACCGGACAGGAACTATGGCTACACCTTC. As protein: CASSLPDRNYGYTF.

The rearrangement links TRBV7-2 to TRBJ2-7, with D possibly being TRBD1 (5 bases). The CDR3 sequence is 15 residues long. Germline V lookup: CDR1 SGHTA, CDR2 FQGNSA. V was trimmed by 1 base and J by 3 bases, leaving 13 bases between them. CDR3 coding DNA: TGTGCCAGCAGCTTAGAGAAAGGGGCCATCTACGAGCAGTACTTC. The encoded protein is CASSLEKGAIYEQYF.

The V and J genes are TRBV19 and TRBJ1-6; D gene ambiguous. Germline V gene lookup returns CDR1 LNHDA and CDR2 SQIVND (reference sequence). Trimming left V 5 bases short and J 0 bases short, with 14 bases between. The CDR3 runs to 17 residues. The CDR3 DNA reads TGTGCCAGTAGTCGAATCGGCGGTCGCTCCTATAATTCACCCCTCCACTTT. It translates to CASSRIGGRSYNSPLHF.

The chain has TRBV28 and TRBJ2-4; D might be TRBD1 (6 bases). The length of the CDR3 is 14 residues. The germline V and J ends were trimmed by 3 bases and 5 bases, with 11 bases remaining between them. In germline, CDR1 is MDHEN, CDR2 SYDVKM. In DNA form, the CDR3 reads TGTGCCAGCAGTTTCAGGTCAGGGGAAAACATTCAGTACTTC. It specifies CASSFRSGENIQYF.

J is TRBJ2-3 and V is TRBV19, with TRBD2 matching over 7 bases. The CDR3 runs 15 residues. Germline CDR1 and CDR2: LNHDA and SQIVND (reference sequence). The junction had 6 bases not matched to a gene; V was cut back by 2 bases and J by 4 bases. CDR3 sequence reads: CASSIRLADADTQYF. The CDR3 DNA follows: TGTGCCAGTAGTATACGGCTAGCGGACGCAGATACGCAGTATTTT.

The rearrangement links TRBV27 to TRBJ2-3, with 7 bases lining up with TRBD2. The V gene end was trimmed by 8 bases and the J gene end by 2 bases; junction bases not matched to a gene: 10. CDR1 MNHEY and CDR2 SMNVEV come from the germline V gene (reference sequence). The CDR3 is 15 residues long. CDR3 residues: CASHGLGQDTDTQYF. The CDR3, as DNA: TGTGCCAGCCATGGACTAGGACAAGACACAGATACGCAGTATTTT.

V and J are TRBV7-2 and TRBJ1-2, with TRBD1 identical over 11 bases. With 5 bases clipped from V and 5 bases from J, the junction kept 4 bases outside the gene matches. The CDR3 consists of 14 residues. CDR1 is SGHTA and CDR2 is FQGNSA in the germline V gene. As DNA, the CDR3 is TGTGCCAGCAGCCTCGGACAGGGGGCTTATGGCTACACCTTC. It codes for CASSLGQGAYGYTF.

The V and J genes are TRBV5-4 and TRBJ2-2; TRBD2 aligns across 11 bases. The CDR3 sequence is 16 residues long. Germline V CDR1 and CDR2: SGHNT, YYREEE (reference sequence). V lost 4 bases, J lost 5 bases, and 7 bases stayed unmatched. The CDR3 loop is CASSQLSGGATGELFF. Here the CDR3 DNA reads TGTGCCAGCAGCCAACTTAGCGGGGGGGCAACCGGGGAGCTGTTTTTT.

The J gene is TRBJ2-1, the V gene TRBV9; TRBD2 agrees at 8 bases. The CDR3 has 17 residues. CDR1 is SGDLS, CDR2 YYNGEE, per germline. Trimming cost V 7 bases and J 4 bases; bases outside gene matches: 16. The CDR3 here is CASGGSREGLGYNEQFF. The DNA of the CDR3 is TGTGCCAGCGGGGGTAGCCGGGAGGGCTTAGGATACAATGAGCAGTTCTTC.

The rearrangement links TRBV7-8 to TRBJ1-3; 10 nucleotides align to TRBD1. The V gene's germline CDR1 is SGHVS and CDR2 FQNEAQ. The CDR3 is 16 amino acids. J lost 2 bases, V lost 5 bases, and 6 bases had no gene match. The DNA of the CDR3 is TGTGCCAGCAGCAAGGCCGGGACAGGGGCTGGAAACACCATATATTTT. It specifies CASSKAGTGAGNTIYF.

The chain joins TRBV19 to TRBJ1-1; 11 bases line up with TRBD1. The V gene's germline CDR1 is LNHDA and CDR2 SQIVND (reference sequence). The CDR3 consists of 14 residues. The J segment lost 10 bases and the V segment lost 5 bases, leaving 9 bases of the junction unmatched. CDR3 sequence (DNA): TGTGCCAGTAGTTCCAGGACAGGGGGCGGGGGAGCTTTCTTT. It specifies CASSSRTGGGGAFF.

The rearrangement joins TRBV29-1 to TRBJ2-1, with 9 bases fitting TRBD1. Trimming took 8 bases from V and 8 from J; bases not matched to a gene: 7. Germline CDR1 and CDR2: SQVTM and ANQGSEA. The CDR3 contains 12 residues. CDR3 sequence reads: CSLQDRGDEQFF. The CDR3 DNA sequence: TGCAGCCTCCAGGACAGGGGCGATGAGCAGTTCTTC.

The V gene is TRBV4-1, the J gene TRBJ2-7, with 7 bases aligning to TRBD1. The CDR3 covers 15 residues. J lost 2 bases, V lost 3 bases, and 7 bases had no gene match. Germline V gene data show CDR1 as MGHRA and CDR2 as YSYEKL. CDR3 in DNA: TGCGCCAGCAGCCAGGTTACAGGGGATCCCTACGAGCAGTACTTC. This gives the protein CASSQVTGDPYEQYF.

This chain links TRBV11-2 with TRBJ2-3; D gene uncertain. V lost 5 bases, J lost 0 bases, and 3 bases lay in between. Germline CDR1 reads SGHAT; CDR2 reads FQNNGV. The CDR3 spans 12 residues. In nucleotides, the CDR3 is TGTGCCAGCAGCCCAAGCACAGATACGCAGTATTTT. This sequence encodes CASSPSTDTQYF.

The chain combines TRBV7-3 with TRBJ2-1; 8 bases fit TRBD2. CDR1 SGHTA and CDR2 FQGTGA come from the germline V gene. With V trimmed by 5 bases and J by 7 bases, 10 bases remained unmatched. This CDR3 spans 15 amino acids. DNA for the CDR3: TGTGCCAGCAGCGGTGGGGTAGCGGGGATTAATGAGCAGTTCTTC. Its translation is CASSGGVAGINEQFF.

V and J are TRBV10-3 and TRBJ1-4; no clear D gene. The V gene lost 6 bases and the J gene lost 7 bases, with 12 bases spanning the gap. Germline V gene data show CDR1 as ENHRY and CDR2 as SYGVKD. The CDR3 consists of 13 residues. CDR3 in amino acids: CAISREEGEKLFF. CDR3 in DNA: TGTGCCATCAGCCGGGAGGAGGGTGAAAAACTGTTTTTT.

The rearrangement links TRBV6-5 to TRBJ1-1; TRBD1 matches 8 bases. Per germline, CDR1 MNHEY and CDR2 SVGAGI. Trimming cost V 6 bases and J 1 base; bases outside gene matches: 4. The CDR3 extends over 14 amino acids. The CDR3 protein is CASRRTGKNTEAFF. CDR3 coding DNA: TGTGCCAGCAGGCGGACAGGGAAGAACACTGAAGCTTTCTTT.

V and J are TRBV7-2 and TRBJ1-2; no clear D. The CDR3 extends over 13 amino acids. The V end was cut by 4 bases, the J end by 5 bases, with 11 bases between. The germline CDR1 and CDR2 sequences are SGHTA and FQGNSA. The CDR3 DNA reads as TGTGCCAGCAGCTCCACGAACACATATGGCTACACCTTC. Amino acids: CASSSTNTYGYTF.

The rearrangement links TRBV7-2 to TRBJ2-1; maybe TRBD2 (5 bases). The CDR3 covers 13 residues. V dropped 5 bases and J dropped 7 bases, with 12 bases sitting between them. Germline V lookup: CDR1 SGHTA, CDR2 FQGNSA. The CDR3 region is CASSLSWRNEQFF. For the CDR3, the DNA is TGTGCCAGCAGCCTTAGTTGGAGGAATGAGCAGTTCTTC.

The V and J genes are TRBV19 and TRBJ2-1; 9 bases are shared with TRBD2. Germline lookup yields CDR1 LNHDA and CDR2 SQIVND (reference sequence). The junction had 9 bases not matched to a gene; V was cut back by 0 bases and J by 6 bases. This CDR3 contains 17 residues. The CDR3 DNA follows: TGTGCCAGTAGTATAGATCTCGCGGGGGGGCCCTTCAATGAGCAGTTCTTC. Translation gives CASSIDLAGGPFNEQFF.